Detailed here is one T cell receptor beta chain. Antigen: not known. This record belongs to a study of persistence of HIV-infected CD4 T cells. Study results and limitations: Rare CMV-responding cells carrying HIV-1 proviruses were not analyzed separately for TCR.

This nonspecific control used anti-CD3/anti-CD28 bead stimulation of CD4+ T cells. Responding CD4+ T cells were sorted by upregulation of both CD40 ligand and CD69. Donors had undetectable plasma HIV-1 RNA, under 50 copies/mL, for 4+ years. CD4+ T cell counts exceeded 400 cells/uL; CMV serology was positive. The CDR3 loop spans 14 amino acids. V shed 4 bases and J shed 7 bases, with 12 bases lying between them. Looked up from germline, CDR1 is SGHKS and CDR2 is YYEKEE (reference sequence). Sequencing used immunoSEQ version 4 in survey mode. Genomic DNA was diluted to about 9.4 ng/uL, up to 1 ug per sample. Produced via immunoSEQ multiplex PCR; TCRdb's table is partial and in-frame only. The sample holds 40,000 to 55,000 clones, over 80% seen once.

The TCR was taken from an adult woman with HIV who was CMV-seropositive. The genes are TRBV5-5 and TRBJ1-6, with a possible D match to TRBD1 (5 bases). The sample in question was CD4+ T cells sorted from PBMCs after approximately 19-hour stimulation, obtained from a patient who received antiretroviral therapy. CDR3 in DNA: TGTGCCAGCAGCACGGACATGCGAAATTCACCCCTCCACTTT. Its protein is CASSTDMRNSPLHF.